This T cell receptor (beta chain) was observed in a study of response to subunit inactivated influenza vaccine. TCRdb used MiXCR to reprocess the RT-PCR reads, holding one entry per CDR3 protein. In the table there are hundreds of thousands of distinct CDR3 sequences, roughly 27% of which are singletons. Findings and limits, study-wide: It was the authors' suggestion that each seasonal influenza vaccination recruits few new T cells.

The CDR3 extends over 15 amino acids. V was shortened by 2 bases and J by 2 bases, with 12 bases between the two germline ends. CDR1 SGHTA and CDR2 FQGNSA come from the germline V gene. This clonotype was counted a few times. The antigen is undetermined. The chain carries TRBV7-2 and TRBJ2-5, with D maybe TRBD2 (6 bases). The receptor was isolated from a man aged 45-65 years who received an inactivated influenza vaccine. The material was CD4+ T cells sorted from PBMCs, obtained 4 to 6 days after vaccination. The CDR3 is CASSLQASVQETQYF. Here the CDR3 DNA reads TGTGCCAGCAGCTTACAGGCTAGCGTGCAAGAGACCCAGTACTTC.